What follows are 19 T cell receptor beta chains derived from one specimen sequenced in a study of blood T cell repertoires in COVID-19. Measured with immunoSEQ multiplex PCR; TCRdb has only the in-frame clones, and not every one. The repertoire holds 170,000 or so clones, with 80% to 85% as singletons. Sequencing was performed on peripheral blood. Receptors originate from a man aged 18 to 35 with active or convalescent COVID-19.

V is TRBV4-3 and J is TRBJ2-2; 9 bases are shared with TRBD1. There are 17 residues in the CDR3. The ends lost 0 bases at V and 3 bases at J; junction bases unmatched: 5. Germline V CDR1 and CDR2: LGHNA, YSLEER. CDR3 bases: TGCGCCAGCAGCCAAGAAGCACAGGGGGCGGACACCGGGGAGCTGTTTTTT. Translating gives CASSQEAQGADTGELFF.

V gene TRBV28 combines with J gene TRBJ1-1; TRBD1 matches at 10 bases. CDR3 length equals 16 residues. With 2 bases clipped from V and 5 bases from J, the junction kept 8 bases outside the gene matches. Germline assignment: CDR1 MDHEN and CDR2 SYDVKM. In nucleotides, the CDR3 is TGTGCCAGCAGTTTAACTTCGGGACAGGGGAAGACTGAAGCTTTCTTT. As protein: CASSLTSGQGKTEAFF.

The chain joins TRBV2 to TRBJ2-3, with TRBD2 matching 12 bases. The CDR3 runs 16 residues. The germline CDR1 and CDR2 sequences are SNHLY and FYNNEI. Trimming cost V 7 bases and J 0 bases; bases outside gene matches: 5. CDR3 amino acids: CASTQTSGRSTDTQYF. The DNA of the CDR3 is TGTGCCAGCACCCAGACTAGCGGGAGAAGCACAGATACGCAGTATTTT.

This clone was seen once. The rearrangement links TRBV4-2 to TRBJ1-4, with 11 bases identical to TRBD1. V trimming: 0 bases; J trimming: 8 bases; junction bases outside the gene matches: 5. Germline CDR1 is LGHNA and CDR2 is YNFKEQ. This CDR3 is 16 amino acids long. The CDR3 region has the DNA TGTGCCAGCAGCCAAGATTGGACAGGGGGCTTAGAAAAACTGTTTTTT. Its translation is CASSQDWTGGLEKLFF.

V is TRBV7-8 and J is TRBJ2-4; D possibly corresponds to TRBD1 (5 bases). The CDR3 covers 14 residues. From germline, CDR1 is SGHVS and CDR2 FQNEAQ. Between the trimmed V and J ends, which lost 1 base and 5 bases, there was a span of 9 bases. CDR3 bases: TGTGCCAGCAGCTTAGTTGGCAGGGAAAACATTCAGTACTTC. This gives the protein CASSLVGRENIQYF.

This chain uses TRBV28 with TRBJ2-7; 8 nucleotides match TRBD2. The V gene end was trimmed by 8 bases and the J gene end by 5 bases; junction bases not matched to a gene: 14. This CDR3 has 15 amino acids. Germline V gene data show CDR1 as MDHEN and CDR2 as SYDVKM. Here the CDR3 DNA reads TGTGCCAGCCGACCTCCCGGGGGGGGAGTAGACGAGCAGTACTTC. Amino acids: CASRPPGGGVDEQYF. Full variable domain (missing parts from reference TRBV28 and TRBJ2-7): DVKVTQSSRYLVKRTGEKVFLECVQDMDHENMFWYRQDPGLGLRLIYFSYDVKMKEKGDIPEGYSVSREKKERFSLILESASTNQTSMYLCASRPPGGGVDEQYFGPGTRLTVT.

The chain joins TRBV6-5 to TRBJ2-3, with D possibly matching TRBD1 (6 bases). This CDR3 spans 11 amino acids. The V end was cut by 7 bases, the J end by 7 bases, with 9 bases between. The germline gives CDR1 MNHEY, CDR2 SVGAGI. CDR3 protein: CASKGGYTQYF. Written as DNA, the CDR3 is TGTGCCAGCAAAGGGGGATATACGCAGTATTTT.

The table lists this clone with a count of one. This chain connects TRBV4-3 to TRBJ2-7, with 12 bases identical to TRBD2. The CDR3 spans 18 residues. The trim removed 0 bases at V and 5 bases at J, leaving 11 bases unmatched. Germline CDR1 reads LGHNA; CDR2 reads YSLEER. This CDR3 is CASSQDGGGLAGVNEQYF. CDR3 bases: TGCGCCAGCAGCCAAGATGGGGGGGGACTAGCGGGTGTCAACGAGCAGTACTTC.

The genes are TRBV28 and TRBJ1-2, with 9 bases fitting TRBD1. Germline V gene sequence: CDR1 MDHEN, CDR2 SYDVKM. V was pared by 8 bases and J by 7 bases, with 23 bases of the junction left unmatched. The CDR3 runs to 18 residues. This CDR3 reads CASHWTGVRAWQEVGYTF. As DNA, the CDR3 is TGTGCCAGCCATTGGACAGGGGTAAGGGCTTGGCAGGAGGTTGGCTACACCTTC.

The chain is built from TRBV13 and TRBJ2-7, with TRBD2 matching 7 bases. The germline V gene encodes CDR1 PRHDT and CDR2 FYEKMQ (reference sequence). Germline trimming cut 5 bases from V and 2 bases from J; bases unmatched to any gene: 9. CDR3 length: 15 residues. The CDR3 DNA follows: TGTGCCAGCAGCAAAACTAGCGTTTACCCCTACGAGCAGTACTTC. Its translation is CASSKTSVYPYEQYF.

J is TRBJ2-5 and V is TRBV7-6, with 7 bases identical to TRBD2. Germline assignment: CDR1 SGHVS and CDR2 FNYEAQ. Unmatched junction bases numbered 5, after V lost 4 bases and J lost 0 bases. This CDR3 region has 15 residues. CDR3 DNA sequence: TGTGCCAGCAGCTCGGGAACTAGCGACCAAGAGACCCAGTACTTC. Translated: CASSSGTSDQETQYF.

The CDR3 nucleotides read TGTGCCAGTAGTAACCGAGGGACAGGGGTGAGGACTGAAGCTTTCTTT. It specifies CASSNRGTGVRTEAFF. The genes are TRBV19 and TRBJ1-1, with TRBD1 matching over 10 bases. The CDR3 loop spans 16 amino acids. After removal of 4 bases from V and 5 bases from J, the junction contained 10 bases not matched to a gene. Germline CDR1 LNHDA, CDR2 SQIVND (reference sequence).

The chain has TRBV6-5 and TRBJ2-7, with 9 bases identical to TRBD1. Germline V CDR1 and CDR2: MNHEY, SVGAGI. V dropped 7 bases and J dropped 5; count of bases not matched to a gene: 9. The CDR3 extends over 14 amino acids. CDR3 region: CASNPDRGRDEQYF. The CDR3 nucleotides read TGTGCCAGCAACCCGGACAGGGGTCGTGACGAGCAGTACTTC.

V usage is TRBV19 and J usage is TRBJ2-7, with TRBD2 identical over 9 bases. Per germline, CDR1 LNHDA and CDR2 SQIVND (reference sequence). V lost 3 bases and J lost 3; bases outside the gene matches: 6. This CDR3 comprises 15 residues. In DNA, the CDR3 is TGTGCCAGTAGTATGAGGGCTAGCGGGGTCTACGAGCAGTACTTC. Amino acids: CASSMRASGVYEQYF.

As for this clone: The junction shows a germline mismatch at one end, possibly a read error. The J gene is TRBJ2-5, the V gene TRBV7-7; TRBD2 aligns across 11 bases. The CDR3 spans 15 residues. Per germline, CDR1 SSHAT and CDR2 FNYEAQ (reference sequence). In DNA form, the CDR3 reads TGTGCTAGCAGCTTACTAGCGGGAGTGGGTGAGACCCAGTACTTC. The encoded protein is CASSLLAGVGETQYF.

The chain is built from TRBV7-9 and TRBJ1-6; unclear D gene. The V end lost 1 base, the J end lost 7 bases, and 5 bases lay between the germline ends. The V gene's germline CDR1 is SEHNR and CDR2 FQNEAQ (reference sequence). The CDR3 loop spans 13 amino acids. The DNA of the CDR3 is TGTGCCAGCAGCTTAGATAGCAATTCACCCCTCCACTTT. Its protein is CASSLDSNSPLHF.

The chain combines TRBV4-3 with TRBJ1-4; D is possibly TRBD1 (6 bases). Per the germline V gene, CDR1 is LGHNA and CDR2 is YSLEER. The CDR3 spans 17 residues. Trimming removed 6 bases from V and 4 bases from J, with 21 bases in between. The CDR3 nucleotides are TGCGCCAGCAGTGCTCAAGCGGGGACAACTGGTAATGAAAAACTGTTTTTT. Its protein is CASSAQAGTTGNEKLFF.

The chain carries TRBV7-8 and TRBJ1-6; a weak D match, TRBD1 (6 bases). The CDR3 spans 15 residues. Between the trimmed V and J ends, which lost 4 bases and 10 bases, there was a span of 17 bases. Germline V lookup: CDR1 SGHVS, CDR2 FQNEAQ. In DNA form, the CDR3 reads TGTGCCAGCAGCTCGGCGGTACCCAGGGGATCACCCCTCCACTTT. Translating it yields CASSSAVPRGSPLHF.

This rearrangement joins TRBV2 to TRBJ2-1; TRBD2 matches at 10 bases. Germline CDR1 SNHLY, CDR2 FYNNEI. V lost 4 bases to trimming and J lost 10 bases; unmatched junction nucleotides: 10. CDR3 length equals 15 residues. CDR3 sequence (DNA): TGTGCCAGCAGTGTAAGCGGGAGGGCCCCCCGGGAGCAGTTCTTC. Translation gives CASSVSGRAPREQFF.